This T cell receptor beta chain was observed in a study of beta chain features in type 1 diabetes. Whole-study findings and limits: The similarity of naive, central memory and Treg TCRB repertoires appeared greater among patients than among healthy donors. Type 1 diabetes patients showed a moderate but significant shortening of TCRB CDR3s in all four CD4+ subsets. Short templates might get an advantage during PCR, and this would be equal in patients and controls.

This clone appeared a few times. Its antigen remains unidentified. The whole isolated RNA underwent reverse transcription, so sequencing captured expressed TCRB transcripts. An average of about 3.57 million reads was obtained for naive, central memory and regulatory T cell samples. Here immunoSEQ multiplex PCR was the method, and the copy in TCRdb shows in-frame clones only, minus some. The sample carries 130,000 or so clones, roughly 10% recorded once. This sequence was found in a woman aged 40 to 50 in good health. Sequenced: central memory CD4+ T cells from blood.

The CDR3 DNA reads as TGCGCCAGCAGCTTGGAGGCAGGGGCTGAAGCTTTCTTT. Amino acids: CASSLEAGAEAFF. The rearrangement uses TRBV5-1 and TRBJ1-1, with D possibly matching TRBD1 (6 bases). Trimming left V 0 bases short and J 6 bases short, with 9 bases between. The length of the CDR3 is 13 residues. Germline CDR1 is SGHRS and CDR2 is YFSETQ.